The source of this TCR beta chain is a study of quantifying T cell responses using KT2 cells. Study-wide context: RNA was reverse transcribed with TCR alpha and beta constant-region primers. Study-level results: Counts of KT2 alpha and beta sequences rose linearly with the number of KT2 cells added.

The cDNA 3' end received a ligated oligonucleotide with a UMI. The first PCR ran approximately 4 cycles with an equimolar RC1.1 and RC1.2 beta primer mix. MiXCR, run by TCRdb on the UMI-ligation and nested PCR reads, gives a single entry per CDR3 protein. The sample records roughly 51,000 distinct CDR3 sequences, 12% being singletons. This clonotype was detected ten times or more. What it binds is not known. The ends were cut back, 0 bases at V and 5 bases at J, with 11 bases in the middle. This CDR3 comprises 14 residues. The germline gives CDR1 MNHEY, CDR2 SVGEGT. The clonotype comes from a human donor. This chain links TRBV6-2 or TRBV6-3 with TRBJ2-7; D is possibly TRBD1 (7 bases). Sequenced sample: PBMCs spiked with cells of the T cell clone KT2. This CDR3 is CASSYSPRGDEQYF. CDR3 sequence (DNA): TGTGCCAGCAGTTACTCCCCCAGGGGGGACGAGCAGTACTTC.